Sequencing of this T cell receptor beta chain was carried out in a study of Graves' ophthalmopathy and Graves' hyperthyroidism. With a duration under 3 months, ophthalmopathy in the donors showed moderate-to-severe activity, CAS ≥3 and NOSPECS ≥4. As the starting material, more than 8 ml of fresh peripheral blood yielded the PBMCs. This clonotype was counted many times. Beta-chain TCR CDR3 regions were amplified from RNA transcripts. HTBI primers served in a first-round RT-PCR, which a second-round multiplex PCR followed. TCRdb processed the multiplex PCR reads anew with MiXCR; each CDR3 protein has one entry. Seen here are approximately 160,000 distinct CDR3 sequences, around two fifths observed once, and the top ten hold approximately 9%. The CDR3 covers 14 residues. Trimming removed 2 bases from V and 6 bases from J; junction bases left unmatched: 4. CDR1 and CDR2 from the germline V gene are MNHEY and SVGEGT.

The receptor was derived from a man between 25 and 39 years old with Graves' ophthalmopathy. The source material was peripheral blood. This rearrangement joins TRBV6-2 or TRBV6-3 to TRBJ2-4, with 7 positions matching TRBD2. The CDR3 is CASSYDGEGNIQYF. CDR3 bases: TGTGCCAGCAGTTACGATGGGGAGGGAAACATTCAGTACTTC.